The clone carrying this T cell receptor beta chain was seen at least ten times. Antigen: not known. The sample originates from a study of T cells after yellow fever vaccination. In the study overall: The authors prepared low-cell-number fractions using SMART-Seq v4 Ultra Low Input. The study, taken as a whole, reports: A large majority of primary-vaccination clones showed up again after the booster (just under 97% CD4, almost 90% CD8). FACS-sorted repertoires might harbor abundant contaminating clonotypes from the bulk population.

Universal primer sites and UMIs were introduced during 5'RACE template-switching synthesis of TCR cDNA. TCRdb processed the 5' RACE reads anew with MiXCR; each CDR3 protein has one entry. The table includes about 29,000 distinct CDR3 sequences, about 5% detected once. The sequencing used CD8+ T cells sorted from PBMCs, collected 10 days after the yellow fever booster vaccination. The source of this sequence is a man in his thirties or forties who received the YFV17D yellow fever vaccine.

CDR3 protein: CASSAGTEKNIQYF. CDR3 coding DNA: TGTGCCAGCAGTGCCGGGACAGAGAAAAACATTCAGTACTTC. The chain recombines TRBV6-1 with TRBJ2-4; TRBD1 agrees at 7 bases. The germline V gene encodes CDR1 MNHNS and CDR2 SASEGT. This CDR3 region has 14 residues. Trimming cost V 4 bases and J 4 bases; bases outside gene matches: 4.